This TCR beta chain came from a study of identical twins (dated by TCRdb to between 2015 and 2016). Looking at the study overall: To test whether fetal clonotypes persist, the study used deep sequencing on TCR alpha and beta repertoires from monozygotic twins, unrelated adults of various ages, and cord blood. To rule out contamination, replicate twin experiments were performed at different times with different library preparation protocols.

What the research found in general, with its limitations: Conclusions relied on cross-sectional statistical analysis, since the same donors could not be followed over many years. Invariant T cells such as MAIT and iNKT could partly confound zero-insertion analyses, although diverse VJ usage argued against such confounding for most clonotypes. The excess sharing between twins in beta out-of-frame sequences was weaker because fewer shared sequences reduced the signal-to-noise ratio. In monozygotic twins, out-of-frame TCR alpha sharing was systematically underestimated by recombination models, although the models agreed with sharing between unrelated individuals. Fewer insertions were carried by abundant cord blood beta clonotypes; a weaker similar trend was observed in young adult naive repertoires, while no such trend was observed in memory repertoires. Out-of-frame TCR alpha sequences shared between twins showed an excess of low generation-probability sequences compared with coincidental sharing between unrelated individuals.

All donors were healthy Caucasians. The twin cohort consisted of three pairs of female monozygotic twins, all aged roughly 18 to 30 years. Miltenyi CD45RO+ enrichment and human naive T-cell isolation kits were used to isolate memory (CD45RO+) and naive T cells from PBMC. Library generation was performed with 5' RACE. Sequenced on an Illumina HiSeq 2000. Template switching added a universal primer binding site, and the final cDNA carried a unique molecular identifier that allowed TCR cDNA molecules to be counted accurately. First-strand cDNA for TCR alpha and beta chains was synthesized from specific primers in the conserved constant-segment region. Each cDNA library was double barcoded, with a SMART-Mk sample barcode plus Illumina barcodes, to control for contamination. Two successive PCR steps introduced TruSeq adapter sequences along with Illumina sample barcodes. Sequencing of the TCR alpha and beta cDNA libraries was done on the Illumina HiSeq platform using custom primers. Regarding the original processing steps: Raw reads were processed with MiGEC to extract unique molecular identifiers, and MiXCR was used to determine CDR3 positions. For each individual, recombination models were inferred using an EM algorithm with the repgenHMM and IGoR tools. The analysis of shared clonotypes was done with the tcR package in R, with sharing normalized by the product of cloneset sizes. To study raw recombination without the effects of thymic and clonal selection, out-of-frame nonproductive sequences were analyzed. TCRdb redid the processing of the public reads, applying fastp at Q25 and MiXCR, and retained in-frame beta chains. Rows are combined by CDR3 protein, so each entry shows the most common genes and DNA. It is TCRdb's table, rather than the study itself, that gives the V and J calls and clone size. The sample has a few hundred thousand distinct CDR3 sequences on record, 6.5% to 9.5% of them singletons. 2% to 2.5% of the sample goes to the ten largest clones.

Reading from cysteine to phenylalanine, the CDR3 counts 16 amino acids. The entry retains the CDR3 DNA only, 48 bases that are in frame from base 1. Via the germline V gene, CDR1 is SGDLS and CDR2 YYNGEE. V is cut back by 2 bases and J by 2 bases, with 4 bases in the junction unmatched. This clonotype was seen a handful of times. Its cognate antigen has yet to be identified. Base qualities are missing; no much larger clone stands one base away. These data were also filed under a second study, of yellow fever vaccine responses in identical twins. The second study also describes: The T cell response to vaccination in identical twins was reported by the authors to appear partly convergent and partly personalized. In the study, vaccine-responding T cell clones were precisely tracked in identical twins.

Sequencing was carried out using memory (CD45RO+) T cells sorted from blood. The cell subset or site label for this specimen denotes: CD45RO+ enriched T cells. This TCR was sampled from a woman aged 18 to 35 in good health. Here the chain combines TRBV9 and TRBJ2-2; 9 bases in the middle match TRBD1. The CDR3 reads as follows: CASSVGQGTNTGELFF. The base sequence is TGTGCCAGCAGCGTCGGACAGGGGACAAACACCGGGGAGCTGTTTTTT.